This T cell receptor beta chain originates from a study of Ad26.COV2.S vaccination and SARS-CoV-2 variants. Note on this clone: Its antigen is not known.

Using immunoSEQ multiplex PCR, the repertoire was profiled, and TCRdb retains in-frame clones only, with some absent. The table lists hundreds of thousands of clones, approximately 88% of them singletons, with about 1.5% in the top ten. Treatment described: 15 to 20 received Ad26.COV2.S at low or high dose, single or two shots; five or six received placebo; per-sample allocation not given. Collection of samples fell on day 63 after the first vaccine or placebo injection. Whole-study findings and limits: Placebo recipients and vaccine recipients were similar in non-spike TCR breadth. Relative to placebo recipients, vaccine recipients exhibited elevated spike-specific TCR breadth.

This CDR3 has 14 residues. The germline gives CDR1 SGHNT, CDR2 YYREEE (reference sequence). Trimming took off 4 bases at V and 6 bases at J, with 13 bases between the two ends. This sample comprised peripheral blood, obtained in a trial of Ad26.COV2.S vaccine versus placebo. J is TRBJ2-2 and V is TRBV5-4, with a tentative D call TRBD1 (6 bases). The TCR was taken from a person aged 18-65 years who received the Ad26.COV2.S COVID-19 vaccine or a placebo. Here the CDR3 DNA reads TGTGCCAGCAGCCCCCAGGGGTTTCCCGGGGAGCTGTTTTTT. Translated: CASSPQGFPGELFF.